This record covers a single T cell receptor beta chain. Its antigen is as yet unknown. At one boundary the junction diverges from the germline segment, which might be a read error. The data are from a study of Ad26.COV2.S vaccination and SARS-CoV-2 variants. Findings and limits, study-wide: Once vaccination had occurred, spike-specific CD8+ and CD4+ T cell responses reportedly showed substantial breadth. Whether participants received vaccine or placebo, their non-spike TCR breadth was similar.

Only in-frame clones appear in the TCRdb table, and some are missing; sequencing was by immunoSEQ multiplex PCR. In the table there are about 350,000 clones, just over 90% of which are singletons. The CDR3 length is 8 residues. Germline CDR1 reads SGDLS; CDR2 reads YYNGEE. V is TRBV9 and J is TRBJ1-1, with 7 bases lining up with TRBD1. The specimen comprised peripheral blood, sampled after recovery from COVID-19. This receptor was identified in a human donor who had recovered from COVID-19. The CDR3, as DNA: TGTGCCAGCCCCGGGACAGTTTTT. This translates into CASPGTVF.